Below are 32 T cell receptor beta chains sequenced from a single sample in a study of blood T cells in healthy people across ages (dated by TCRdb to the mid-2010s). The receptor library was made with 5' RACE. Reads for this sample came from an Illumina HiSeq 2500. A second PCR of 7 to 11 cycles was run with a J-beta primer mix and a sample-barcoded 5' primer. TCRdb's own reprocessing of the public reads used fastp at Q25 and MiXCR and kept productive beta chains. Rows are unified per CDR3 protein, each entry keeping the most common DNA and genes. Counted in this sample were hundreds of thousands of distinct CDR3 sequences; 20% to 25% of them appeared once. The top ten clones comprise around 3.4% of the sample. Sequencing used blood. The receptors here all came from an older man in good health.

CDR3 in amino acids: CASTFGTGADQPQHF. The CDR3, as DNA: TGTGCCAGCACCTTCGGGACAGGGGCCGATCAGCCCCAGCATTTT. J is TRBJ1-5 and V is TRBV6-6; 10 nucleotides agree with TRBD1. The CDR3 has 15 residues. Germline values: CDR1 MNHNY, CDR2 SVGAGI (reference sequence). Germline trimming cut 7 bases from V and 5 bases from J; bases unmatched to any gene: 8.

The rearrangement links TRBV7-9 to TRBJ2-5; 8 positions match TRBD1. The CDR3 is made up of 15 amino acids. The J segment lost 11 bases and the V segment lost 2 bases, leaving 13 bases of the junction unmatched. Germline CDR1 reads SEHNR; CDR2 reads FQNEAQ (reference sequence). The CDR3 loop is CASSLSQGAGMEQYF. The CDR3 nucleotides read TGTGCCAGCAGCTTATCCCAGGGGGCGGGGATGGAGCAGTACTTC.

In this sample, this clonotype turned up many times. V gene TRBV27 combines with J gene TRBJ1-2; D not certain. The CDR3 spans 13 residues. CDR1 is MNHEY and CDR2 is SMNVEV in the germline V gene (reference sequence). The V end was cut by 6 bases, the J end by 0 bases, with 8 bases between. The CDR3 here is CASRGSSNYGYTF. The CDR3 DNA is TGTGCCAGCAGAGGCAGCTCTAACTATGGCTACACCTTC.

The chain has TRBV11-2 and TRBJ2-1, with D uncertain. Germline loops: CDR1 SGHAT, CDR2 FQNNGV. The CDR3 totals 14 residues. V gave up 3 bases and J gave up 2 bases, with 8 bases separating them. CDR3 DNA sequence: TGTGCCAGCAGCTTGGGGTTTACCTACAATGAGCAGTTCTTC. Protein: CASSLGFTYNEQFF.

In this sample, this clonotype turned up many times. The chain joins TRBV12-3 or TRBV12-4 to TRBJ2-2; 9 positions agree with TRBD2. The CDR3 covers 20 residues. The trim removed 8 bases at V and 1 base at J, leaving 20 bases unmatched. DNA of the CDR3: TGTGCCAGCCTGAAAGCGGGGCTAGCGGGAATACTTGTGAACACCGGGGAGCTGTTTTTT. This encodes CASLKAGLAGILVNTGELFF.

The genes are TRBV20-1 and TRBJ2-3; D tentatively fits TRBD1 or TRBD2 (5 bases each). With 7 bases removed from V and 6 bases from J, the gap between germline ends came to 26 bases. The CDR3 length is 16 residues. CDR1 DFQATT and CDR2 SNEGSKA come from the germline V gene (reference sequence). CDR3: CSGRQPGRLPLDTQYF. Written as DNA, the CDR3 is TGCAGTGGCCGACAGCCGGGACGGCTCCCCCTCGATACGCAGTATTTT.

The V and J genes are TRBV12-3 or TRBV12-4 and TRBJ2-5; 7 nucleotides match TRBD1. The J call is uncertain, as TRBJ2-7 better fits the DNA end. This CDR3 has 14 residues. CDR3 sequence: CASSDRVRSYEQYF. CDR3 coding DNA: TGTGCCAGTTCCGACAGGGTCCGGTCCTACGAGCAGTACTTC.

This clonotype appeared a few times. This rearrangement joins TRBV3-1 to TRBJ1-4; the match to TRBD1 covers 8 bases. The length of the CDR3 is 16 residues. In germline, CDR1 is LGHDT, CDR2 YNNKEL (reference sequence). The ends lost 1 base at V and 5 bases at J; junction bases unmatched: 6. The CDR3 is CASSQVGTGGNEKLFF. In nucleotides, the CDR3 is TGTGCCAGCAGCCAAGTTGGTACAGGGGGAAATGAAAAACTGTTTTTT.

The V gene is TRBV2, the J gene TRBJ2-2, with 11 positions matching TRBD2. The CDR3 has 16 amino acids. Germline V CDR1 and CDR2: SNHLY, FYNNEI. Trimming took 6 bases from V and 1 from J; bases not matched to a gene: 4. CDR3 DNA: TGTGCCAGCAGGCCGACTAGCGGGATGAACACCGGGGAGCTGTTTTTT. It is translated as CASRPTSGMNTGELFF.

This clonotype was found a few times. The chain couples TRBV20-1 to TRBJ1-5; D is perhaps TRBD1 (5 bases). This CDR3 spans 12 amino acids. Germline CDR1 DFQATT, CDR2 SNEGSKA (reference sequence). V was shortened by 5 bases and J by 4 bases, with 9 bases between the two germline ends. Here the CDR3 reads CSAQQANQPQHF. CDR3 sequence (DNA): TGCAGTGCTCAACAGGCTAATCAGCCCCAGCATTTT.

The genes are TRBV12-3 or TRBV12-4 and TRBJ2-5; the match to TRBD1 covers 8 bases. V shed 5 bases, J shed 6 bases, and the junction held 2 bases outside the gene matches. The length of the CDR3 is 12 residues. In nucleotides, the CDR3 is TGTGCCAGCAGTGGGACAGGTCAGACCCAGTACTTC. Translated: CASSGTGQTQYF.

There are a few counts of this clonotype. CDR3 loop: CSARNGADNEKLFF. In nucleotides, the CDR3 is TGCAGTGCTAGAAACGGGGCAGATAATGAAAAACTGTTTTTT. The chain couples TRBV20-1 to TRBJ1-4; D is possibly TRBD1 (5 bases). The CDR3 extends over 14 amino acids. V dropped 2 bases and J dropped 4 bases, with 11 bases sitting between them. CDR1 and CDR2 from the germline V gene are DFQATT and SNEGSKA (reference sequence).

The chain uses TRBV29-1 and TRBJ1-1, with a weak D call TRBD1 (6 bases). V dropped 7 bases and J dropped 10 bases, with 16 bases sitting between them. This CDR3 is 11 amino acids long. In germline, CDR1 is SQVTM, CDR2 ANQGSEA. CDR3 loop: CSAKGGGVAFF. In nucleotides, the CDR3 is TGCAGCGCCAAGGGGGGGGGCGTAGCTTTCTTT.

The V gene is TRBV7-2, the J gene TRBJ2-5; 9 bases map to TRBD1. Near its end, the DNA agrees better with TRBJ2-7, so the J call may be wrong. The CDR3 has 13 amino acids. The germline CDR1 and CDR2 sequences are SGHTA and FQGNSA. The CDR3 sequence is CASSTGGGREQYF. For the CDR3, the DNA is TGTGCCAGCAGCACAGGGGGCGGTCGCGAGCAGTACTTC.

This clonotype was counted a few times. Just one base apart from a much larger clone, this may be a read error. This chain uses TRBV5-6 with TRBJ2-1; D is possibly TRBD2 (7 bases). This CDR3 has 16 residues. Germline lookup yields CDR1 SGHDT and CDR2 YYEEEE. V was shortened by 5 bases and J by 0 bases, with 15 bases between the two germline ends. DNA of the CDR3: TGTGCCAGCAGATGGACTAGGGGGAGCTCCTACAATGAGCAGTTCTTC. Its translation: CASRWTRGSSYNEQFF.

The CDR3, as DNA: TGCAGCGTTCGCCTGACAGGGGCAAGGTTGACGCAGTACTTC. Translation: CSVRLTGARLTQYF. This chain uses TRBV29-1 with TRBJ2-7; TRBD1 agrees at 8 bases. Germline values: CDR1 SQVTM, CDR2 ANQGSEA. The CDR3 covers 14 residues. V shed 5 bases and J 9 bases; nucleotides not matched to a gene: 15.

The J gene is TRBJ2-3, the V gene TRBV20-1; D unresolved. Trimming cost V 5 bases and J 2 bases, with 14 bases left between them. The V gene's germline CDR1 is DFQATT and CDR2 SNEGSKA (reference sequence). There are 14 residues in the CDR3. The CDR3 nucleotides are TGCAGTGCTGGGTCGGCGTACTCCACAGATACGCAGTATTTT. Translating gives CSAGSAYSTDTQYF.

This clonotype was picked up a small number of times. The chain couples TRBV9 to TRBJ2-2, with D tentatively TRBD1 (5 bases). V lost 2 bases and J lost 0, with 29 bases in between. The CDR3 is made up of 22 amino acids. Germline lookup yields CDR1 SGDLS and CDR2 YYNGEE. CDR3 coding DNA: TGTGCCAGCAGCGTCTTGGCTTTTAGCCCAGGGTCCAACGCCCCGAACACCGGGGAGCTGTTTTTT. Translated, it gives CASSVLAFSPGSNAPNTGELFF.

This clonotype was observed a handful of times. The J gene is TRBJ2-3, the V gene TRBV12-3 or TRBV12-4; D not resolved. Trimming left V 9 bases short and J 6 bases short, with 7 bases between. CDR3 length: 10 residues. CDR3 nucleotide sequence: TGTGCCAGTCCGGCCGATACGCAGTATTTT. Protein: CASPADTQYF.

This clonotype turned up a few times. The CDR3 region has the DNA TGTGCCACCAGTGATTCGACTCACTCCTACAATGAGCAGTTCTTC. Translating it yields CATSDSTHSYNEQFF. The V and J genes are TRBV24-1 and TRBJ2-1; no definite D call. The CDR3 runs to 15 residues. Germline CDR1 reads KGHDR; CDR2 reads SFDVKD. V was cut by 2 bases and J by 0 bases, with 7 bases left in between.

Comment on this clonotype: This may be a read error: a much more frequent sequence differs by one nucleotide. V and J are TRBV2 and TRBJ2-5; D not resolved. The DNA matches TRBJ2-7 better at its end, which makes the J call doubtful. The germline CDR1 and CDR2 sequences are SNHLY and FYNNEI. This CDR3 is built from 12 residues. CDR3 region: CASSAESYEQYF. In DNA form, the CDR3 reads TGTGCCAGCAGCGCCGAGTCCTACGAGCAGTACTTC.

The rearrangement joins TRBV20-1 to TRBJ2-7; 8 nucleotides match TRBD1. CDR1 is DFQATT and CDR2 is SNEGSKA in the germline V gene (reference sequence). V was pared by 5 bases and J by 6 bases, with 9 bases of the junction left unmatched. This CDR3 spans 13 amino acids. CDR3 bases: TGCAGTGCTCCCTTGGCAGGGGGCGGCGAGCAGTACTTC. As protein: CSAPLAGGGEQYF.

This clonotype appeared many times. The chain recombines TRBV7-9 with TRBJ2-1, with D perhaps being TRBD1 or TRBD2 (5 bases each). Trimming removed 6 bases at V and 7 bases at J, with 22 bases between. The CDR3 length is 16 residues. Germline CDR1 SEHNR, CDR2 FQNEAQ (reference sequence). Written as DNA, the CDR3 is TGTGCCAGCAGAACCTCCCGGGGCCAGAGGCCTAATGAGCAGTTCTTC. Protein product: CASRTSRGQRPNEQFF.

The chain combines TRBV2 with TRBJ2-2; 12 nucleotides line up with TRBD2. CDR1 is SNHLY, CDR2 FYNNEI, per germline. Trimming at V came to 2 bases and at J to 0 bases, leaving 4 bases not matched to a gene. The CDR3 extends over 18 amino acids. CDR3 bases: TGTGCCAGCAGTGAAAGGGGACTAGCGGGTTCGAACACCGGGGAGCTGTTTTTT. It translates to CASSERGLAGSNTGELFF.

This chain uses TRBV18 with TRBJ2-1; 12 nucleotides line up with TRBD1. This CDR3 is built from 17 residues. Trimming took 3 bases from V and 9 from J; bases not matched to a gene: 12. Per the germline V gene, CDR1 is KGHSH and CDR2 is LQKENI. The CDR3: CASSPPKAGTGGTEQFF. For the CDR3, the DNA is TGTGCCAGCTCACCGCCTAAGGCCGGGACAGGGGGCACTGAGCAGTTCTTC.

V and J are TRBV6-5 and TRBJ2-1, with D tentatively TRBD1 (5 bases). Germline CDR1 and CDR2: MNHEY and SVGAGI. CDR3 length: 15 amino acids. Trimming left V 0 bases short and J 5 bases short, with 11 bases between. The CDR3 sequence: CASSYSQDRHNEQFF. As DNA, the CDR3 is TGTGCCAGCAGTTACTCACAGGATAGGCACAATGAGCAGTTCTTC.

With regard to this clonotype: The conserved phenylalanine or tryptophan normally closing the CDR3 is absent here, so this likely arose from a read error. The CDR3 DNA reads as TGCGCCAGCAGCTTGGTAGGACTAGCGCAAGATACGCAGTATCTT. It encodes CASSLVGLAQDTQYL. V and J are TRBV5-1 and TRBJ2-3; 9 positions agree with TRBD2. V was clipped by 0 bases and J by 5 bases; unmatched bases: 4. The CDR3 sequence is 15 residues long. Germline V gene lookup returns CDR1 SGHRS and CDR2 YFSETQ.

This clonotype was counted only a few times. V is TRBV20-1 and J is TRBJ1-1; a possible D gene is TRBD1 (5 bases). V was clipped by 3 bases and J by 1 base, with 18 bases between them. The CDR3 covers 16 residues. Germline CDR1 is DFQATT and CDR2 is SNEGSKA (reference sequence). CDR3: CSARSFRGTGNTEAFF. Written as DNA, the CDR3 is TGCAGTGCTAGGAGCTTCCGAGGGACTGGGAACACTGAAGCTTTCTTT.

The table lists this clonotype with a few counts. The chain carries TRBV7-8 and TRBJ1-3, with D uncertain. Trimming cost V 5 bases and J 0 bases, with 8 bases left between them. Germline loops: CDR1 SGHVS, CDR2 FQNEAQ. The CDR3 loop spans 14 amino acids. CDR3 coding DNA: TGTGCCAGCAGCCAACAGAGCTCTGGAAACACCATATATTTT. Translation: CASSQQSSGNTIYF.

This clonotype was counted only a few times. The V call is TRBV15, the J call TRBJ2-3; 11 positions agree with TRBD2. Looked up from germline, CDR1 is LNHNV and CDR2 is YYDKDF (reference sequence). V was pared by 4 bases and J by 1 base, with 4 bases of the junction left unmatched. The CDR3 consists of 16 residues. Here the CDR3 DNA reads TGTGCCACCAGCACCAGACTAGCGGGACGCACAGATACGCAGTATTTT. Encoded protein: CATSTRLAGRTDTQYF. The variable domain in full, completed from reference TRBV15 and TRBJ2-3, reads DAMVIQNPRYQVTQFGKPVTLSCSQTLNHNVMYWYQQKSSQAPKLLFHYYDKDFNNEADTPDNFQSRRPNTSFCFLDIRSPGLGDTAMYLCATSTRLAGRTDTQYFGPGTRLTVL.

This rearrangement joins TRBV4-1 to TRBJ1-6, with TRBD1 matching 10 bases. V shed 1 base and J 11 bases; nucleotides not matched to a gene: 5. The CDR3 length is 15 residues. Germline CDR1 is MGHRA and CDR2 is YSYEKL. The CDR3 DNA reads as TGCGCCAGCAGCCAAGGGGGACAGGGGACGCCACCCCTCCACTTT. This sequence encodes CASSQGGQGTPPLHF.

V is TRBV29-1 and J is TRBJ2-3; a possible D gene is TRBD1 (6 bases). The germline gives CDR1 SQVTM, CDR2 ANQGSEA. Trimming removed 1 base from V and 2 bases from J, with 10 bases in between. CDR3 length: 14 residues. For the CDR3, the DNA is TGCAGCGTTGAAGCAGGGGTCGCCACAGATACGCAGTATTTT. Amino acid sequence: CSVEAGVATDTQYF.